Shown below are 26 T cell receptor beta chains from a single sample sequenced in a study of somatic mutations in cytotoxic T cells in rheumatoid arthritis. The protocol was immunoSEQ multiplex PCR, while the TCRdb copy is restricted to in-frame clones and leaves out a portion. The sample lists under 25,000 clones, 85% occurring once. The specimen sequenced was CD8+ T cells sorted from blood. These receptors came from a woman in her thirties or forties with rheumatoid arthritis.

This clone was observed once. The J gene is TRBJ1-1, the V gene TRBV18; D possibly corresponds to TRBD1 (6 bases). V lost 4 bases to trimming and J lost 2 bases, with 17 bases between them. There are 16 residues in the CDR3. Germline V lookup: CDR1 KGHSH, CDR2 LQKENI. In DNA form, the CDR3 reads TGTGCCAGCTCACAAGTAGTAGACAGGCCAAACACTGAAGCTTTCTTT. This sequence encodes CASSQVVDRPNTEAFF. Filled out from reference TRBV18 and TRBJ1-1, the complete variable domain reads NAGVMQNPRHLVRRRGQEARLRCSPMKGHSHVYWYRQLPEEGLKFMVYLQKENIIDESGMPKERFSAEFPKEGPSILRIQQVVRGDSAAYFCASSQVVDRPNTEAFFGQGTRLTVV.

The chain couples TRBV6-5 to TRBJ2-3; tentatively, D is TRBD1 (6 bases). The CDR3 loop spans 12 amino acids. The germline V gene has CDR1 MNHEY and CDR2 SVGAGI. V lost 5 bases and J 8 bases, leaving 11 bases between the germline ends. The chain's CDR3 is CASSQTGLTQYF. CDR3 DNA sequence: TGTGCCAGCAGTCAAACAGGGCTTACGCAGTATTTT.

CDR3 DNA: TGTGCCAGTAGTGGGACAGACCAAGAGACCCAGTACTTC. Its protein product is CASSGTDQETQYF. The chain links TRBV6-6 to TRBJ2-5, with 7 bases matching TRBD1. The J segment lost 0 bases and the V segment lost 9 bases, leaving 4 bases of the junction unmatched. Germline values: CDR1 MNHNY, CDR2 SVGAGI (reference sequence). The CDR3 sequence is 13 residues long.

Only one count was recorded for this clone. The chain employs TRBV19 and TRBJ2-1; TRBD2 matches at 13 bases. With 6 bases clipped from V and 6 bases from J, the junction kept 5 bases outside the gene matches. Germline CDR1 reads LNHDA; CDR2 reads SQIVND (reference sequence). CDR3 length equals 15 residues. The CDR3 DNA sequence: TGTGCCAGTAGGATACTAGCGGGGGGGCTCAATGAGCAGTTCTTC. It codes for CASRILAGGLNEQFF.

The CDR3 DNA reads as TGTGCCTCTACCCATCCGGGACAGGGGCCCGAGCAGTACTTC. This sequence encodes CASTHPGQGPEQYF. The V call is TRBV10-3, the J call TRBJ2-7, with 10 bases identical to TRBD1. Looked up from germline, CDR1 is ENHRY and CDR2 is SYGVKD. This CDR3 is 14 amino acids long. V trimming: 11 bases; J trimming: 6 bases; junction bases outside the gene matches: 13.

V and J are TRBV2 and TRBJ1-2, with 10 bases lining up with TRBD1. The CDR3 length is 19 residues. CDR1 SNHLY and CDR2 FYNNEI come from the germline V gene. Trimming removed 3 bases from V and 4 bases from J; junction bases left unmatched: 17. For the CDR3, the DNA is TGTGCCAGCAGTGAGTTTCCCATCGGGACAGGGGTTTCCGGCTATGGCTACACCTTC. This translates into CASSEFPIGTGVSGYGYTF.

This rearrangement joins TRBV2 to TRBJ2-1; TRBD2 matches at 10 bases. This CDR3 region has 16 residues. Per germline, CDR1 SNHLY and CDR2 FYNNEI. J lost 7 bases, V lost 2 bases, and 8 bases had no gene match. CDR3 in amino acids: CASSERSGRAENEQFF. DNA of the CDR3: TGTGCCAGCAGTGAAAGGAGCGGGAGGGCCGAAAATGAGCAGTTCTTC.

CDR3 nucleotide sequence: TGTGCCAGTAGTATAGGGCCCCCCGGGGGGCAGCCCCAGCATTTT. It translates to CASSIGPPGGQPQHF. J is TRBJ1-5 and V is TRBV19, with D possibly TRBD1 on 5 matching bases. Germline CDR1 LNHDA, CDR2 SQIVND (reference sequence). This CDR3 spans 15 amino acids. The V and J ends lost 1 base and 7 bases respectively, with 14 bases between them.

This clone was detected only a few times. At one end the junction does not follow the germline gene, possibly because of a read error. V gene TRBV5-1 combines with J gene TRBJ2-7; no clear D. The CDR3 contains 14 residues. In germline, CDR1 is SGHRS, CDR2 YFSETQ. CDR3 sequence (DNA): TGTGCCAGCAGCTTCGGTCACCCCTCCTACGAGCAGTACTTC. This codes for CASSFGHPSYEQYF. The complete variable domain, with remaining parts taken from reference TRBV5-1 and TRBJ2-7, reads KAGVTQTPRYLIKTRGQQVTLSCSPISGHRSVSWYQQTPGQGLQFLFEYFSETQRNKGNFPGRFSGRQFSNSRSEMNVSTLELGDSALYLCASSFGHPSYEQYFGPGTRLTVT.

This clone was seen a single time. The CDR3 loop reads CATKGQGWRSEQFF. CDR3 bases: TGTGCCACCAAGGGACAGGGGTGGCGGAGTGAGCAGTTCTTC. The V gene is TRBV15, the J gene TRBJ2-1; 10 positions agree with TRBD1. The CDR3 is 14 residues long. V lost 7 bases to trimming and J lost 9 bases; unmatched junction nucleotides: 9. The germline V gene has CDR1 LNHNV and CDR2 YYDKDF (reference sequence).

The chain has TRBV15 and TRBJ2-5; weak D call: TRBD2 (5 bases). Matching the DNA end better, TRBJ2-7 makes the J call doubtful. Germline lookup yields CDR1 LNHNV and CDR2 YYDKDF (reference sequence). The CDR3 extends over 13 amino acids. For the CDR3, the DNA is TGTGCCACCAGCAGAGATAGCGAGGGCGAGCAGTACTTC. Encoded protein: CATSRDSEGEQYF.

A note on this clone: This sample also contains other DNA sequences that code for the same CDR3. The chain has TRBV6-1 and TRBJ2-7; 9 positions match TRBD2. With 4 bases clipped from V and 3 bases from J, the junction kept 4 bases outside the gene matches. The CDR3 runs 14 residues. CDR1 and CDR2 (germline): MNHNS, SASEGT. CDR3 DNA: TGTGCCAGCAGTGGGCGGGGGGGCCGCTACGAGCAGTACTTC. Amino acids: CASSGRGGRYEQYF.

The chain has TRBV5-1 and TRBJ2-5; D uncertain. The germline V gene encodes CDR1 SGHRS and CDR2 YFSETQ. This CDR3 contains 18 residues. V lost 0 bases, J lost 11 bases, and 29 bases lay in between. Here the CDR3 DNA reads TGCGCCAGCAGCTTGGCCAAGCCCACTACCAATAGAGCGTTTGAGCAGTACTTC. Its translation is CASSLAKPTTNRAFEQYF.

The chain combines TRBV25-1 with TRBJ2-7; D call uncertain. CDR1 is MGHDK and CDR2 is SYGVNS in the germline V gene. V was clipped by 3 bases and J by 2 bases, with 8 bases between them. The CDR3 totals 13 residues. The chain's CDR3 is CASSDPPTYEQYF. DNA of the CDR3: TGTGCCAGCAGTGACCCCCCTACCTACGAGCAGTACTTC.

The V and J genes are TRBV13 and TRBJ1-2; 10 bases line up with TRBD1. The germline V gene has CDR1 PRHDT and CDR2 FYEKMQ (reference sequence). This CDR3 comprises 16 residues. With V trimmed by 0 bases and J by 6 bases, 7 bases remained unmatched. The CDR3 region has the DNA TGTGCCAGCAGCTTAGGATCGACAGGGGGCTCGGATGGCTACACCTTC. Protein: CASSLGSTGGSDGYTF.

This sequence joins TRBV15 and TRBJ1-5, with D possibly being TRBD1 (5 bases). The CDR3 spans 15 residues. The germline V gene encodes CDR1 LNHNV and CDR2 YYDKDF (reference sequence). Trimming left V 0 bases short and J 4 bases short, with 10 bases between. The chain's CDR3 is CATSRDQGPNQPQHF. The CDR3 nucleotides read TGTGCCACCAGCAGAGATCAGGGCCCAAATCAGCCCCAGCATTTT.

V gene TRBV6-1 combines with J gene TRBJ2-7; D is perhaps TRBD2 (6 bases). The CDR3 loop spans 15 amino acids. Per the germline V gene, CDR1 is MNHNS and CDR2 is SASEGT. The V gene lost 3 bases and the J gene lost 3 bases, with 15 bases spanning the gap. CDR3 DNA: TGTGCCAGCAGTGAGCTTGGGGGGAGTCACTACGAGCAGTACTTC. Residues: CASSELGGSHYEQYF.

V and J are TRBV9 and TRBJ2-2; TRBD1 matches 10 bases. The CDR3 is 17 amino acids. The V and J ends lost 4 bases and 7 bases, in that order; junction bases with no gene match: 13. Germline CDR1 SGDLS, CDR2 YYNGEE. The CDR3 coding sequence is TGTGCCAGCAGCTCCCAGACAGGGGGCAAGGGGAACGGGGAGCTGTTTTTT. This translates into CASSSQTGGKGNGELFF. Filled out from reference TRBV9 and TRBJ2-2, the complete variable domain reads DSGVTQTPKHLITATGQRVTLRCSPRSGDLSVYWYQQSLDQGLQFLIQYYNGEERAKGNILERFSAQQFPDLHSELNLSSLELGDSALYFCASSSQTGGKGNGELFFGEGSRLTVL.

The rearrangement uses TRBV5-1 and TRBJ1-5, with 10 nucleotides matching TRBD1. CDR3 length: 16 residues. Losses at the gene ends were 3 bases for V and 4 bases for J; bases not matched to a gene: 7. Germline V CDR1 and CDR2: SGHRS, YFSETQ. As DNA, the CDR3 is TGCGCCAGCAGCTCAACGGGACAGGGGAAAAATCAGCCCCAGCATTTT. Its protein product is CASSSTGQGKNQPQHF.

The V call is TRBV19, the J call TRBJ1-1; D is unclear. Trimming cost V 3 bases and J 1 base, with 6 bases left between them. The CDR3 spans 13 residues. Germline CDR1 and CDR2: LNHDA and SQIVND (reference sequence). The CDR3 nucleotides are TGTGCCAGTAGTATTGAGGAGAACACTGAAGCTTTCTTT. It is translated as CASSIEENTEAFF.

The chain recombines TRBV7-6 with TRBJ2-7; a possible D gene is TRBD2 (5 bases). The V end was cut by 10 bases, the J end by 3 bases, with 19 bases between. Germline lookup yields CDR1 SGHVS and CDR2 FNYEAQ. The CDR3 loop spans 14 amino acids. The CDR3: CATTLGALDYEQYF. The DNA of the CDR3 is TGTGCCACCACCTTGGGAGCCCTAGACTACGAGCAGTACTTC.

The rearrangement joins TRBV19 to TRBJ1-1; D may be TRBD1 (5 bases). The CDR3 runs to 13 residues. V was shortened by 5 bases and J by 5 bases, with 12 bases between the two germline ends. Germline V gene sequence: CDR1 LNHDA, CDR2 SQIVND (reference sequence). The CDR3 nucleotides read TGTGCCAGTAGTCCTTGGGCAGGGACTGAAGCTTTCTTT. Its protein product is CASSPWAGTEAFF.

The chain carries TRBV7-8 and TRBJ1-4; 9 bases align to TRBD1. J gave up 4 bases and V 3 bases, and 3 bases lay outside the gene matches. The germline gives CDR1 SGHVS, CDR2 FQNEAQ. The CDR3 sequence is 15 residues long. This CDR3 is CASSFTTGGNEKLFF. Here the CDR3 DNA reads TGTGCCAGCAGCTTCACGACAGGGGGTAATGAAAAACTGTTTTTT.

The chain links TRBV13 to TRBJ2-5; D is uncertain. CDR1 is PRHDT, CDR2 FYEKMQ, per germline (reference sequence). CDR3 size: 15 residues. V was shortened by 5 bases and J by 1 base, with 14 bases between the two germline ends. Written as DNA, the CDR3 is TGTGCCAGCAGCCCCCCCGCGCGGAGCCAAGAGACCCAGTACTTC. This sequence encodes CASSPPARSQETQYF.

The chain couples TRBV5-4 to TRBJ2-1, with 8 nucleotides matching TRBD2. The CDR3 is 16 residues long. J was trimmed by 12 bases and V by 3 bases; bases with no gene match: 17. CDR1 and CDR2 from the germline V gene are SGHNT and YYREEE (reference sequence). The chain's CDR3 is CASSYDGTSTTQWQFF. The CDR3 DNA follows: TGTGCCAGCAGCTACGACGGGACTAGTACTACTCAATGGCAGTTCTTC.

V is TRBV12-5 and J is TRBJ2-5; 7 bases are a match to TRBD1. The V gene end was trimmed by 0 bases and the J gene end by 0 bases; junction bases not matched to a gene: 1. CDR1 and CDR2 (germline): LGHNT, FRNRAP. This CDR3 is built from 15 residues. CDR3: CASGLVQGYQETQYF. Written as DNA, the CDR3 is TGTGCTAGTGGTTTGGTACAGGGGTACCAAGAGACCCAGTACTTC.